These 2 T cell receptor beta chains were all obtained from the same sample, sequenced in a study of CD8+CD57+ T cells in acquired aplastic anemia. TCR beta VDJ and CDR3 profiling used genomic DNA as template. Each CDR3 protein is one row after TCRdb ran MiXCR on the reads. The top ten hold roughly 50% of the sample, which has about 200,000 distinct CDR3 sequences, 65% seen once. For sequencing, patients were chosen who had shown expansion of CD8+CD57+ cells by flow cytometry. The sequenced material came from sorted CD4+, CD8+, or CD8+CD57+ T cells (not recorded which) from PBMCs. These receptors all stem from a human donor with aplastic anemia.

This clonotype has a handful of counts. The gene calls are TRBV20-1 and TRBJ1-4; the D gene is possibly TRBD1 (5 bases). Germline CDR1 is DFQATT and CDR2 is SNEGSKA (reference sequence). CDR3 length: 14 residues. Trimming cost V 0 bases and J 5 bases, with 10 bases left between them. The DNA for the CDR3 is TGCAGTGCTAGAGATTTTACAGGCAATGAAAAACTGTTTTTT. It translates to CSARDFTGNEKLFF.

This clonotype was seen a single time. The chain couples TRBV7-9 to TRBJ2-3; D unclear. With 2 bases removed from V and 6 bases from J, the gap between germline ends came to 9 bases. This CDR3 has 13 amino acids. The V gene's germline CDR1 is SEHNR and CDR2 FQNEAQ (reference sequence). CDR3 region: CASSLLEYDTQYF. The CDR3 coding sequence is TGTGCCAGCAGCTTACTTGAGTACGATACGCAGTATTTT.